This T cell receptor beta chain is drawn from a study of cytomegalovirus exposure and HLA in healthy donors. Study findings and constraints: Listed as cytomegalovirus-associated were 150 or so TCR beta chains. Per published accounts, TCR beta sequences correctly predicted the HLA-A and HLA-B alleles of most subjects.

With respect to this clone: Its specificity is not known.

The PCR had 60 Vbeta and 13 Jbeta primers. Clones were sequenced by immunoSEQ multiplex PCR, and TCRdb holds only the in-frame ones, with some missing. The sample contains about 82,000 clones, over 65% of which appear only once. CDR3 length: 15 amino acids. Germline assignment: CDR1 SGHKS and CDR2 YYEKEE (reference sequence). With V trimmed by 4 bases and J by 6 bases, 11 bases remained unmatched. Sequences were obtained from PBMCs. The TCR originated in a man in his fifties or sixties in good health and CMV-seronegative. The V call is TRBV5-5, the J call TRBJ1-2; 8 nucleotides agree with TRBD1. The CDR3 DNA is TGTGCCAGCAGCGCCCGGGACAGGCCCTTCGATGGCTACACCTTC. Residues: CASSARDRPFDGYTF.